This entry describes one TCR beta chain. The data were obtained in a study of sequential checkpoint blockade in melanoma. Sample treatment: randomized to nivolumab then ipilimumab (arm A) or the reverse (arm B). The table came from immunoSEQ multiplex PCR; TCRdb's copy has only in-frame clones and leaves some out. The top ten hold nearly 7.5% of the sample, which has 5,500 to 8,000 clones, around 78% seen once. This CDR3 comprises 19 residues. Trimming cost V 0 bases and J 3 bases; bases outside gene matches: 8. The V gene's germline CDR1 is SGDLS and CDR2 YYNGEE. The genes are TRBV9 and TRBJ2-3; 15 nucleotides agree with TRBD2. This TCR was recovered from a human donor with melanoma. This specimen consisted of CD8+ T cells sorted from blood (inferred from file names), obtained from a patient given nivolumab and ipilimumab in sequence. The CDR3 loop is CASSVEGTSGRYGTDTQYF. CDR3 DNA sequence: TGTGCCAGCAGCGTAGAGGGGACTAGCGGGAGGTACGGGACAGATACGCAGTATTTT.